This TCR beta chain was sequenced for a study of response to subunit inactivated influenza vaccine. Turning to this clonotype: What it recognizes is unknown.

Study results and caveats: Authors suggested seasonal influenza vaccinations each recruit few new T cells.

This CDR3 region has 14 residues. Trimming cost V 2 bases and J 9 bases, with 14 bases left between them. TCRdb re-analysed the RT-PCR reads in MiXCR, keeping a single row per CDR3 protein. The sample contains about 700,000 distinct CDR3 sequences, 12% to 15% of which appear only once. This receptor was obtained from a man between 50 and 59 years old who received an inactivated influenza vaccine. This specimen was PBMCs from blood, taken approximately 15 days before vaccination. This rearrangement joins TRBV12-3 or TRBV12-4 to TRBJ1-5, with D perhaps matching TRBD1 (6 bases). The CDR3 loop reads CASSLRAGVRPQHF. CDR3 coding DNA: TGTGCCAGCAGTTTACGGGCAGGGGTAAGGCCCCAGCATTTT.